Each of the 23 T cell receptor beta chains below was sequenced from the same sample in a study of blood T cell repertoires in COVID-19. The assay was immunoSEQ multiplex PCR, and TCRdb's table has in-frame clones only and misses some. The sample holds fewer than 300,000 clones; roughly four fifths are singletons and the top ten take around a tenth. Source material: peripheral blood. The source of these receptors is a woman in her 50s who had recovered from COVID-19.

This chain uses TRBV11-3 with TRBJ2-5; the D is unclear. With 1 base removed from V and 5 bases from J, the gap between germline ends came to 11 bases. Germline CDR1 SGHNT, CDR2 YENEEA. This CDR3 contains 14 residues. CDR3 region: CASSLVRFRETQYF. CDR3 DNA sequence: TGTGCCAGCAGCTTAGTCAGGTTTCGGGAGACCCAGTACTTC.

The rearrangement uses TRBV27 and TRBJ1-1, with D possibly matching TRBD1 (6 bases). Germline V lookup: CDR1 MNHEY, CDR2 SMNVEV (reference sequence). V lost 7 bases to trimming and J lost 1 base, with 19 bases between them. The CDR3 runs 16 residues. CDR3 sequence: CASNTGRLGKNTEAFF. As DNA, the CDR3 is TGTGCCAGCAATACAGGGCGCTTGGGTAAGAACACTGAAGCTTTCTTT.

J is TRBJ2-2 and V is TRBV18, with 8 bases that match TRBD1. With 2 bases clipped from V and 1 base from J, the junction kept 0 bases outside the gene matches. There are 15 residues in the CDR3. Germline V gene lookup returns CDR1 KGHSH and CDR2 LQKENI. The CDR3 loop is CASSPGTGNTGELFF. The CDR3 DNA reads as TGTGCCAGCTCACCAGGGACAGGGAACACCGGGGAGCTGTTTTTT.

The chain carries TRBV6-5 and TRBJ2-3; D remains ambiguous. Trimming left V 5 bases short and J 2 bases short, with 5 bases between. Germline V gene data show CDR1 as MNHEY and CDR2 as SVGAGI. This CDR3 comprises 12 residues. In DNA, the CDR3 is TGTGCCAGCAGTCCTTTCACAGATACGCAGTATTTT. The encoded protein is CASSPFTDTQYF.

The rearrangement joins TRBV7-9 to TRBJ2-7, with a tentative D call TRBD1 (6 bases). The CDR3 is 14 amino acids. Germline CDR1 reads SEHNR; CDR2 reads FQNEAQ (reference sequence). The V and J ends lost 0 bases and 2 bases respectively, with 8 bases between them. The CDR3 nucleotides read TGTGCCAGCAGCTTAGCGGGGACAACCTACGAGCAGTACTTC. Translated: CASSLAGTTYEQYF.

V is TRBV6-5 and J is TRBJ1-3; D remains ambiguous. Per germline, CDR1 MNHEY and CDR2 SVGAGI. V was trimmed by 10 bases and J by 0 bases, leaving 13 bases between them. The CDR3 covers 14 residues. The chain's CDR3 is CATNSVRSGNTIYF. The CDR3 nucleotides read TGTGCCACCAATTCGGTTCGCTCTGGAAACACCATATATTTT.

The table lists this clone with a few counts. The gene calls are TRBV5-6 and TRBJ1-2, with D maybe TRBD1 (6 bases). Trimming pared 4 bases from V and 0 bases from J, leaving 16 bases between. Germline V gene lookup returns CDR1 SGHDT and CDR2 YYEEEE. The CDR3 has 16 residues. CDR3 in amino acids: CASSPGPGGSNYGYTF. The CDR3 DNA is TGTGCCAGCAGCCCTGGGCCGGGGGGCTCTAACTATGGCTACACCTTC.

The V and J genes are TRBV4-3 and TRBJ2-3; TRBD2 aligns across 12 bases. With 2 bases clipped from V and 7 bases from J, the junction kept 7 bases outside the gene matches. Germline V gene lookup returns CDR1 LGHNA and CDR2 YSLEER. This CDR3 is built from 16 residues. The chain's CDR3 is CASSQQLAGGTNTQYF. In DNA form, the CDR3 reads TGCGCCAGCAGCCAACAGCTAGCGGGAGGGACGAATACGCAGTATTTT.

J is TRBJ2-1 and V is TRBV19, with TRBD2 matching over 13 bases. This CDR3 region has 14 residues. Germline V gene data show CDR1 as LNHDA and CDR2 as SQIVND (reference sequence). Trimming cost V 8 bases and J 7 bases; bases outside gene matches: 5. The CDR3 DNA is TGTGCCAGTGCGACTAGCGGGAGGCAAAATGAGCAGTTCTTC. Translating it yields CASATSGRQNEQFF.

The chain couples TRBV9 to TRBJ2-2, with 9 bases identical to TRBD2. The CDR3 totals 15 residues. The V gene's germline CDR1 is SGDLS and CDR2 YYNGEE. The V segment lost 1 base and the J segment 6 bases; nucleotides outside the gene matches: 4. The CDR3, as DNA: TGTGCCAGCAGCGTAACTAGCGGGCCTTCCGGGGAGCTGTTTTTT. This gives the protein CASSVTSGPSGELFF. The full variable domain, in which reference TRBV9 and TRBJ2-2 provide the parts outside the CDR3, is DSGVTQTPKHLITATGQRVTLRCSPRSGDLSVYWYQQSLDQGLQFLIQYYNGEERAKGNILERFSAQQFPDLHSELNLSSLELGDSALYFCASSVTSGPSGELFFGEGSRLTVL.

The CDR3 coding sequence is TGTGCCTGGAGGGCGGGGGGGTCGCACAATGAGCAGTTCTTC. Its translation: CAWRAGGSHNEQFF. The chain carries TRBV30 and TRBJ2-1, with TRBD2 matching 9 bases. The V gene end was trimmed by 3 bases and the J gene end by 5 bases; junction bases not matched to a gene: 5. The CDR3 spans 14 residues. Germline loops: CDR1 GTSNPN, CDR2 SVGIG (reference sequence).

This clone was picked up a small number of times. The chain couples TRBV5-6 to TRBJ1-4, with D uncertain. The CDR3 length is 14 residues. Germline-derived CDR1 and CDR2 are SGHDT and YYEEEE. V was shortened by 6 bases and J by 7 bases, with 16 bases between the two germline ends. The CDR3 DNA is TGTGCCAGCAACCCCGCCGGGGAGCGTGAAAAACTGTTTTTT. It specifies CASNPAGEREKLFF. Filled out from reference TRBV5-6 and TRBJ1-4, the complete variable domain reads DAGVTQSPTHLIKTRGQQVTLRCSPKSGHDTVSWYQQALGQGPQFIFQYYEEEERQRGNFPDRFSGHQFPNYSSELNVNALLLGDSALYLCASNPAGEREKLFFGSGTQLSVL.

The CDR3 loop is CASSQPLTGAYEQYF. CDR3 bases: TGTGCCAGCAGCCAGCCTTTAACGGGAGCCTACGAGCAGTACTTC. This rearrangement joins TRBV14 to TRBJ2-7; TRBD2 might be the D (6 bases). In germline, CDR1 is SGHDN, CDR2 FVKESK. The CDR3 covers 15 residues. The ends were cut back, 3 bases at V and 2 bases at J, with 14 bases in the middle.

The chain recombines TRBV19 with TRBJ1-4; the match to TRBD1 covers 10 bases. This CDR3 comprises 14 residues. The ends lost 5 bases at V and 8 bases at J; junction bases unmatched: 5. The germline V gene has CDR1 LNHDA and CDR2 SQIVND (reference sequence). Here the CDR3 DNA reads TGTGCCAGTAGTCCCGGGACAGGGGAGGAAAAACTGTTTTTT. It codes for CASSPGTGEEKLFF.

J is TRBJ1-6 and V is TRBV9; 7 nucleotides match TRBD1. This CDR3 region has 15 residues. CDR1 and CDR2 (germline): SGDLS, YYNGEE. The junction had 5 bases not matched to a gene; V was cut back by 0 bases and J by 8 bases. This CDR3 reads CASSVEDRVDSPLHF. CDR3 nucleotide sequence: TGTGCCAGCAGCGTAGAAGACAGGGTGGATTCACCCCTCCACTTT.

V usage is TRBV9 and J usage is TRBJ2-7; TRBD2 matches at 14 bases. Germline assignment: CDR1 SGDLS and CDR2 YYNGEE. The CDR3 is 17 amino acids. The V gene end was trimmed by 5 bases and the J gene end by 6 bases; junction bases not matched to a gene: 13. CDR3 coding DNA: TGTGCCAGCAGTCAGACTAGCGGGAGGGCCCTAGGTGGCGAGCAGTACTTC. Protein: CASSQTSGRALGGEQYF. Full variable domain (missing parts from reference TRBV9 and TRBJ2-7): DSGVTQTPKHLITATGQRVTLRCSPRSGDLSVYWYQQSLDQGLQFLIQYYNGEERAKGNILERFSAQQFPDLHSELNLSSLELGDSALYFCASSQTSGRALGGEQYFGPGTRLTVT.

V is TRBV28 and J is TRBJ1-2; a possible D gene is TRBD1 (5 bases). V was trimmed by 3 bases and J by 2 bases, leaving 7 bases between them. CDR1 is MDHEN and CDR2 is SYDVKM in the germline V gene. The CDR3 has 13 amino acids. The chain's CDR3 is CASSFPGNYGYTF. CDR3 coding DNA: TGTGCCAGCAGTTTTCCAGGGAACTATGGCTACACCTTC.

The chain carries TRBV4-1 and TRBJ1-4; TRBD1 matches 11 bases. The CDR3 has 14 amino acids. With V trimmed by 4 bases and J by 8 bases, 3 bases remained unmatched. Germline CDR1 MGHRA, CDR2 YSYEKL. CDR3 nucleotide sequence: TGCGCCAGCAGCCGAGGGACAGGGGGAGAAAAACTGTTTTTT. Translated, it gives CASSRGTGGEKLFF.

V gene TRBV7-9 combines with J gene TRBJ1-4; a possible D gene is TRBD1 (6 bases). V lost 5 bases and J lost 3, with 13 bases in between. In germline, CDR1 is SEHNR, CDR2 FQNEAQ (reference sequence). The CDR3 covers 15 residues. The CDR3 region has the DNA TGTGCCAGCAGCCCAGGGGAGTTTGCTAATGAAAAACTGTTTTTT. Amino acid sequence: CASSPGEFANEKLFF.

The chain carries TRBV7-2 and TRBJ2-7; TRBD2 might be the D (6 bases). This CDR3 has 16 residues. CDR1 and CDR2 (germline): SGHTA, FQGNSA. The germline V and J ends were trimmed by 5 bases and 4 bases, with 21 bases remaining between them. CDR3 residues: CASSPSGTPSTYEQYF. In DNA, the CDR3 is TGTGCCAGCAGCCCCTCCGGGACTCCCAGCACGTACGAGCAGTACTTC.

This sequence joins TRBV27 and TRBJ2-3; the match to TRBD2 covers 7 bases. This CDR3 contains 13 residues. The V and J ends lost 7 bases and 4 bases, in that order; junction bases with no gene match: 5. Germline values: CDR1 MNHEY, CDR2 SMNVEV (reference sequence). The CDR3 nucleotides are TGTGCCAGCAAGGCGGGAGTAGCAGATACGCAGTATTTT. Protein product: CASKAGVADTQYF.

The sample holds a few counts of this clone. This chain uses TRBV28 with TRBJ2-7; TRBD1 might be the D (6 bases). Trimming removed 3 bases from V and 2 bases from J, with 8 bases in between. Germline-derived CDR1 and CDR2 are MDHEN and SYDVKM. The CDR3 has 13 residues. CDR3 region: CASSLDSPYEQYF. The CDR3 DNA is TGTGCCAGCAGTTTGGACAGCCCCTACGAGCAGTACTTC.

Of note for this clone: A much larger clone sits a single nucleotide away, making a read error possible. Other DNA sequences in this sample translate to the same CDR3. The rearrangement links TRBV3-1 (or the pseudogene TRBV3-2) to TRBJ1-5; D not certain. CDR1 is LGHDT and CDR2 is YNNKEL in the germline V gene (reference sequence). The CDR3 has 15 residues. V was clipped by 1 base and J by 0 bases, with 7 bases between them. The CDR3 reads CASSQGTYSNQPQHF. DNA of the CDR3: TGTGCCAGCAGCCAAGGCACATATAGCAATCAGCCCCAGCATTTT.